These 16 T cell receptor beta chains came from one sample sequenced in a study of siplizumab effects on memory and regulatory T cells. Profiled with immunoSEQ multiplex PCR; TCRdb holds only in-frame clones, not every one. In the table there are approximately 98,000 clones, 85% to 95% of which are singletons. Sequencing was done on a sample of non-Treg CD4+ T cells sorted from blood. These receptors all stem from a human donor in good health.

Only one count was recorded for this clone. The J gene is TRBJ2-7, the V gene TRBV10-3, with 7 bases that match TRBD1. The CDR3 covers 14 residues. Germline V gives CDR1 ENHRY, CDR2 SYGVKD. V dropped 6 bases and J dropped 0; count of bases not matched to a gene: 5. The CDR3: CAIRGQRSSYEQYF. In DNA form, the CDR3 reads TGTGCCATCAGGGGACAGAGGAGCTCCTACGAGCAGTACTTC.

V usage is TRBV7-3 and J usage is TRBJ2-5; weak D call: TRBD1 (5 bases). The CDR3 runs to 13 residues. Germline V gene data show CDR1 as SGHTA and CDR2 as FQGTGA. V was cut by 6 bases and J by 2 bases, with 10 bases left in between. This CDR3 is CASSRTFQETQYF. Written as DNA, the CDR3 is TGTGCCAGCAGTCGGACATTTCAAGAGACCCAGTACTTC.

This sequence joins TRBV6-1 and TRBJ1-2, with 10 bases fitting TRBD1. V lost 6 bases, J lost 0 bases, and 4 bases stayed unmatched. Germline CDR1 reads MNHNS; CDR2 reads SASEGT. The CDR3 length is 15 residues. The CDR3: CASSRQGAPNYGYTF. Written as DNA, the CDR3 is TGTGCCAGCAGCAGACAGGGGGCGCCTAACTATGGCTACACCTTC.

This chain links TRBV28 with TRBJ1-2; tentatively, D is TRBD1 (5 bases). CDR1 is MDHEN and CDR2 is SYDVKM in the germline V gene. Trimming shortened V by 6 bases and J by 2 bases, and 16 bases separated the two germline ends. This CDR3 has 15 residues. CDR3 in amino acids: CASREGPLKNYGYTF. DNA of the CDR3: TGTGCCAGCAGAGAGGGACCGCTGAAAAACTATGGCTACACCTTC.

V usage is TRBV28 and J usage is TRBJ1-1; D may be TRBD1 (5 bases). CDR1 MDHEN and CDR2 SYDVKM come from the germline V gene. The V end lost 6 bases, the J end lost 7 bases, and 15 bases lay between the germline ends. The CDR3 is 13 amino acids. The CDR3 nucleotides read TGTGCCAGCAGCGTTACAGGAGCCGTTGAAGCTTTCTTT. It yields the protein CASSVTGAVEAFF.

The chain is built from TRBV25-1 and TRBJ2-7; TRBD2 might be the D (6 bases). Germline lookup yields CDR1 MGHDK and CDR2 SYGVNS. The V and J ends lost 2 bases and 0 bases respectively, with 14 bases between them. The CDR3 runs to 16 residues. CDR3 sequence (DNA): TGTGCCAGCAGTGAAGTTTCGGGGCGGGACTCCTACGAGCAGTACTTC. Translated: CASSEVSGRDSYEQYF.

V is TRBV6-5 and J is TRBJ2-5; no clear D gene. The germline V gene has CDR1 MNHEY and CDR2 SVGAGI. The CDR3 contains 15 residues. Between the trimmed V and J ends, which lost 0 bases and 2 bases, there was a span of 10 bases. CDR3 sequence (DNA): TGTGCCAGCAGTTACTCGGGCGCCCGACAAGAGACCCAGTACTTC. Its translation is CASSYSGARQETQYF.

The chain couples TRBV28 to TRBJ1-5; D is possibly TRBD1 (6 bases). The CDR3 sequence is 14 residues long. Germline-derived CDR1 and CDR2 are MDHEN and SYDVKM. V was cut by 5 bases and J by 3 bases, with 11 bases left in between. CDR3 amino acids: CASSQGSPNQPQHF. Here the CDR3 DNA reads TGTGCCAGCAGTCAGGGGAGCCCCAATCAGCCCCAGCATTTT.

V is TRBV19 and J is TRBJ1-2, with 8 bases matching TRBD1. V shed 1 base and J 6 bases; nucleotides not matched to a gene: 1. From germline, CDR1 is LNHDA and CDR2 SQIVND (reference sequence). This CDR3 contains 13 residues. The CDR3 bases are TGTGCCAGTAGTATAGCAGGGGGCGATGGCTACACCTTC. It encodes CASSIAGGDGYTF.

In this sample, this clone turned up a few times. The chain employs TRBV7-9 and TRBJ2-3, with TRBD2 identical over 7 bases. The CDR3 extends over 15 amino acids. Germline loops: CDR1 SEHNR, CDR2 FQNEAQ (reference sequence). V trimming: 6 bases; J trimming: 0 bases; junction bases outside the gene matches: 6. CDR3: CASRASGASTDTQYF. The CDR3 nucleotides are TGTGCCAGCAGAGCCAGCGGGGCTAGCACAGATACGCAGTATTTT.

The rearrangement uses TRBV2 and TRBJ1-1; D is unclear. The CDR3 length is 12 residues. Germline-derived CDR1 and CDR2 are SNHLY and FYNNEI. Trimming pared 6 bases from V and 5 bases from J, leaving 10 bases between. CDR3 sequence (DNA): TGTGCCAGCAGCGAGGGCTGGACTGAAGCTTTCTTT. It translates to CASSEGWTEAFF.

The rearrangement links TRBV4-1 to TRBJ2-5, with 7 bases lining up with TRBD1. The CDR3 totals 16 residues. With 2 bases clipped from V and 3 bases from J, the junction kept 9 bases outside the gene matches. From germline, CDR1 is MGHRA and CDR2 YSYEKL. The CDR3 DNA reads TGCGCCAGCAGCCAACCAGGGGGTAGAAGGGAAGAGACCCAGTACTTC. Translating gives CASSQPGGRREETQYF.

The V call is TRBV6-1, the J call TRBJ1-3, with 9 bases that match TRBD1. Germline CDR1 and CDR2: MNHNS and SASEGT. Germline trimming cut 2 bases from V and 4 bases from J; bases unmatched to any gene: 9. The CDR3 is made up of 17 amino acids. This CDR3 reads CASSERADRGRGNTIYF. CDR3 sequence (DNA): TGTGCCAGCAGTGAACGGGCGGACAGGGGTAGAGGAAACACCATATATTTT.

DNA of the CDR3: TGTGCCAGCAGTGTCAATCAGCCCCAGCATTTT. Its protein is CASSVNQPQHF. The chain couples TRBV28 to TRBJ1-5; D gene uncertain. The germline CDR1 and CDR2 sequences are MDHEN and SYDVKM. Trimming cost V 5 bases and J 3 bases, with 2 bases left between them. This CDR3 comprises 11 residues.

The genes are TRBV7-9 and TRBJ2-4; no clear D gene. V lost 6 bases and J 3 bases, leaving 15 bases between the germline ends. The CDR3 covers 15 residues. Germline lookup yields CDR1 SEHNR and CDR2 FQNEAQ (reference sequence). For the CDR3, the DNA is TGTGCCAGCAGTAAAAGGGCCCAAGGCAAAAACATTCAGTACTTC. This codes for CASSKRAQGKNIQYF.

The chain recombines TRBV6-1 with TRBJ2-7; no definite D call. Germline V gene lookup returns CDR1 MNHNS and CDR2 SASEGT. CDR3 length: 12 residues. V lost 4 bases and J 3 bases, leaving 7 bases between the germline ends. CDR3 bases: TGTGCCAGCAGTGGGGCCCTCTACGAGCAGTACTTC. Amino acid sequence: CASSGALYEQYF.